The following is a T cell receptor beta chain sequence with its context. Its antigen is still unknown. The sample comes from a study of T cell responses to AZD1222 COVID-19 vaccine. The CDR3 runs 15 residues. The ends were cut back, 4 bases at V and 8 bases at J, with 17 bases in the middle. Germline assignment: CDR1 MNHEY and CDR2 SVGAGI. Study outcomes and limitations: Targeting of unmutated variant regions was reportedly seen in nearly half of spike-specific TCRs. Vaccination with two AZD1222 doses was followed by a rise in Spike-specific TCR breadth and depth.

Assay used: immunoSEQ multiplex PCR; TCRdb lists only in-frame clones, some missing. The sample gives 53,000 or so clones, around 84% of which show up once; roughly 27% is in the top ten. The chain has TRBV6-5 and TRBJ1-4; D gene uncertain. The source is an adult in good health. The sequenced sample was peripheral blood, obtained on day 0 of AZD1222 vaccination. DNA for the CDR3: TGTGCCAGCAGTTCACGCGCACAAGAGGGCGAAAAACTGTTTTTT. The encoded protein is CASSSRAQEGEKLFF.